The present entry profiles one T cell receptor (beta chain) with its context. The target antigen is unknown. This sample is drawn from a study of cytomegalovirus exposure and HLA in healthy donors. Study observations and caveats: Because they were indistinguishable, some V segments, including TRBV6-2 and TRBV6-3, were excluded. It was reported that TCR beta sequences correctly inferred the HLA-A and HLA-B alleles for most subjects. DRB1 had the most TCR associations and HLA-C the fewest, a later analysis found, with rates varying by HLA locus.

PCR primers comprised 60 Vbeta and 13 Jbeta primers. Produced via immunoSEQ multiplex PCR; TCRdb's table is partial and in-frame only. Among around 120,000 clones listed, about 85% were seen once. The germline gives CDR1 PRHDT, CDR2 FYEKMQ (reference sequence). V was trimmed by 1 base and J by 4 bases, leaving 7 bases between them. The CDR3 contains 13 residues. The sample consisted of PBMCs. V is TRBV13 and J is TRBJ1-2; D call uncertain. The sequence derives from a boy between 10 and 17 years old in good health and CMV-seronegative. This CDR3 is CASSLERIYGYTF. CDR3 coding DNA: TGTGCCAGCAGCTTAGAGAGGATCTATGGCTACACCTTC. Looking up the rest from reference TRBV13 and TRBJ1-2 gives the full variable domain: AAGVIQSPRHLIKEKRETATLKCYPIPRHDTVYWYQQGPGQDPQFLISFYEKMQSDKGSIPDRFSAQQFSDYHSELNMSSLELGDSALYFCASSLERIYGYTFGSGTRLTVV.